This T cell receptor (beta chain) was sequenced for a study of identical twins. All donors comprised healthy Caucasians. Template switching supplied a universal primer site; unique molecular identifiers were carried on the cDNA. TCRdb independently ran MiXCR on the 5' RACE reads; one entry per CDR3 protein. The data show 420,000 or so distinct CDR3 sequences, 15% to 20% seen once. As concerns this clonotype: Its cognate antigen is unknown.

Study-wide results and limits: Insertions ran lower in abundant cord blood beta clonotypes, though not in memory repertoires.

V was trimmed by 4 bases and J by 6 bases, leaving 13 bases between them. Germline loops: CDR1 SEHNR, CDR2 FQNEAQ (reference sequence). The CDR3 is made up of 13 amino acids. Specimen: naive T cells sorted from blood. The source of this sequence is a man between 45 and 60 years old in good health. The chain carries TRBV7-9 and TRBJ2-7; D is uncertain. CDR3 residues: CASSSDLLAEQYF. CDR3 coding DNA: TGTGCCAGCAGCTCCGACCTTCTGGCCGAGCAGTACTTC.